This TCR beta chain was identified in a study of blood T cells in healthy people across ages. A few counts support this clonotype. The target antigen is unknown. Total RNA extraction produced at least 5 micrograms (per sample) for the study. Study-wide findings and caveats: While age rose, TCR beta diversity per million T cells dropped in a roughly linear way. Samples with more naive T cells showed higher observed beta diversity.

Together with a sample-barcoded 5' primer, a J-beta primer mix was included in a second PCR lasting roughly 6 to 12 cycles. TCRdb reprocessed the 5' RACE reads via MiXCR and lists one record per CDR3 protein. Of about a million distinct CDR3 sequences in the sample, 48% are singletons; the top ten hold about an eighth. Trimming at V came to 5 bases and at J to 4 bases, leaving 7 bases not matched to a gene. The V gene's germline CDR1 is LGHDT and CDR2 YNNKEL (reference sequence). CDR3 length equals 15 residues. The sequenced material came from blood. V and J are TRBV3-1 and TRBJ2-1; TRBD2 matches at 8 bases. The TCR sequence derives from a young man in good health. CDR3 sequence (DNA): TGTGCCAGCAGCACCCGAGAGCGGGGGTACAATGAGCAGTTCTTC. Residues: CASSTRERGYNEQFF.